The 32 T cell receptor beta chains presented below share a single source sample, sequenced in a study of blood T cell repertoires in COVID-19. The method was immunoSEQ multiplex PCR; TCRdb's version includes in-frame clones alone and lacks a portion of them. The sample has just under 80,000 clones, 80% seen once. Input material: peripheral blood. The source is a woman in her 70s with acute or convalescent COVID-19.

V gene TRBV3-1 (or the pseudogene TRBV3-2) combines with J gene TRBJ2-5; 7 bases align to TRBD2. The V and J ends lost 5 bases and 1 base, in that order; junction bases with no gene match: 7. CDR3 length: 15 residues. The germline V gene has CDR1 LGHDT and CDR2 YNNKEL (reference sequence). CDR3 sequence: CASSYTSSGQETQYF. The CDR3 DNA reads as TGTGCCAGCAGCTACACATCTAGCGGCCAAGAGACCCAGTACTTC.

The gene calls are TRBV6-2 or TRBV6-3 and TRBJ2-1; a weak D match, TRBD2 (6 bases). Germline V gene sequence: CDR1 MNHEY, CDR2 SVGEGT. Trimming cost V 6 bases and J 15 bases, with 24 bases left between them. The CDR3 spans 14 residues. The CDR3 sequence is CASSSSPGTPEVFF. In nucleotides, the CDR3 is TGTGCCAGCAGCTCGTCCCCCGGGACTCCCGAGGTGTTCTTC.

This chain joins TRBV7-3 and TRBJ1-1; 7 bases are shared with TRBD1. Losses at the gene ends were 1 base for V and 0 bases for J; bases not matched to a gene: 5. Germline values: CDR1 SGHTA, CDR2 FQGTGA. The CDR3 runs to 16 residues. CDR3 nucleotides: TGTGCCAGCAGCTTAATGGGGACAGTTATGAACACTGAAGCTTTCTTT. Protein sequence: CASSLMGTVMNTEAFF.

The V call is TRBV5-4, the J call TRBJ2-1, with 8 bases lining up with TRBD2. Germline trimming cut 0 bases from V and 9 bases from J; bases unmatched to any gene: 8. The CDR3 runs 15 residues. CDR1 and CDR2 (germline): SGHNT, YYREEE (reference sequence). This chain's CDR3 is CASSLAGGGLSEQFF. The CDR3 DNA reads as TGTGCCAGCAGCTTGGCCGGGGGGGGTCTTAGTGAGCAGTTCTTC.

This chain uses TRBV7-9 with TRBJ1-1; TRBD1 might be the D (6 bases). The CDR3 has 13 residues. The germline gives CDR1 SEHNR, CDR2 FQNEAQ (reference sequence). V was pared by 1 base and J by 5 bases, with 8 bases between. In DNA form, the CDR3 reads TGTGCCAGCAGCTTAGAGGGGGGGACTGAAGCTTTCTTT. It specifies CASSLEGGTEAFF.

This chain connects TRBV10-3 to TRBJ1-2; the match to TRBD1 covers 9 bases. This CDR3 contains 15 residues. CDR1 and CDR2 (germline): ENHRY, SYGVKD. After removal of 2 bases from V and 8 bases from J, the junction contained 9 bases not matched to a gene. CDR3 nucleotides: TGTGCCATCAGTGAGCTCGGACAGGGGTTGGGAGGCTACACCTTC. Translating it yields CAISELGQGLGGYTF.

This chain connects TRBV6-1 to TRBJ1-1; TRBD1 matches at 9 bases. The CDR3 runs 15 residues. With 3 bases clipped from V and 3 bases from J, the junction kept 5 bases outside the gene matches. CDR1 MNHNS and CDR2 SASEGT come from the germline V gene. The CDR3 region has the DNA TGTGCCAGCAGTGAGGGACAGGGTTTGTACACTGAAGCTTTCTTT. As protein: CASSEGQGLYTEAFF.

This chain uses TRBV5-1 with TRBJ2-5; 10 positions match TRBD2. The CDR3 consists of 15 residues. The germline V gene has CDR1 SGHRS and CDR2 YFSETQ. Trimming cost V 4 bases and J 5 bases; bases outside gene matches: 8. The CDR3 spells CASSGVAGGSETQYF. The CDR3 DNA sequence: TGCGCCAGCAGCGGCGTAGCGGGGGGCTCGGAGACCCAGTACTTC.

V and J are TRBV7-6 and TRBJ2-2; no reliable D call. V was cut by 0 bases and J by 8 bases, with 16 bases left in between. Germline values: CDR1 SGHVS, CDR2 FNYEAQ. The length of the CDR3 is 16 residues. In nucleotides, the CDR3 is TGTGCCAGCAGCTTAGCGCTTCTTGCGGTAAGGGGGGAGCTGTTTTTT. Protein product: CASSLALLAVRGELFF. Filled out from reference TRBV7-6 and TRBJ2-2, the complete variable domain reads GAGVSQSPRYKVTKRGQDVALRCDPISGHVSLYWYRQALGQGPEFLTYFNYEAQQDKSGLPNDRFSAERPEGSISTLTIQRTEQRDSAMYRCASSLALLAVRGELFFGEGSRLTVL.

The chain uses TRBV24-1 and TRBJ1-5; TRBD1 matches at 7 bases. The germline V gene has CDR1 KGHDR and CDR2 SFDVKD. The CDR3 has 14 amino acids. V dropped 7 bases and J dropped 4; count of bases not matched to a gene: 6. CDR3 DNA: TGTGCCACCAGCATGTCACAGGGGAATCAGCCCCAGCATTTT. This sequence encodes CATSMSQGNQPQHF.

Only one count was recorded for this clone. V and J are TRBV4-3 and TRBJ1-2; possibly TRBD1 for D (5 bases). Germline CDR1 reads LGHNA; CDR2 reads YSLEER. V lost 0 bases, J lost 3 bases, and 8 bases lay in between. The CDR3 is 14 amino acids. The CDR3 loop is CASSQDGGYYGYTF. CDR3 in DNA: TGCGCCAGCAGCCAAGATGGGGGGTACTATGGCTACACCTTC.

This clone was counted a single time. The chain couples TRBV18 to TRBJ1-1, with 8 bases lining up with TRBD1. CDR1 KGHSH and CDR2 LQKENI come from the germline V gene. The J segment lost 4 bases and the V segment lost 3 bases, leaving 13 bases of the junction unmatched. This CDR3 comprises 17 residues. CDR3 protein: CASSPQSVRGLSTEAFF. The CDR3 DNA reads TGTGCCAGCTCACCTCAATCTGTCAGGGGGCTGAGCACTGAAGCTTTCTTT.

The chain combines TRBV9 with TRBJ1-2; D not resolved. The CDR3 is made up of 14 amino acids. The V end was cut by 4 bases, the J end by 5 bases, with 15 bases between. CDR1 and CDR2 (germline): SGDLS, YYNGEE. CDR3 residues: CASSPDGNYYGYTF. CDR3 nucleotides: TGTGCCAGCAGCCCCGACGGAAACTATTATGGCTACACCTTC.

This clone was counted once. The V call is TRBV9, the J call TRBJ1-5; TRBD1 matches 8 bases. The CDR3 length is 17 residues. Unmatched junction bases numbered 8, after V lost 3 bases and J lost 0 bases. Per germline, CDR1 SGDLS and CDR2 YYNGEE. The CDR3 loop reads CASSAWDRPNSNQPQHF. As DNA, the CDR3 is TGTGCCAGCAGCGCATGGGACAGGCCGAATAGCAATCAGCCCCAGCATTTT.

The rearrangement uses TRBV11-1 and TRBJ1-1, with 9 positions matching TRBD1. The CDR3 contains 16 residues. V was pared by 6 bases and J by 1 base, with 9 bases of the junction left unmatched. From germline, CDR1 is SGHAT and CDR2 FQDESV (reference sequence). CDR3 DNA: TGTGCCAGCAGACCTACAGGGGGCAGGGGGAACACTGAAGCTTTCTTT. Protein product: CASRPTGGRGNTEAFF.

The rearrangement joins TRBV7-9 to TRBJ2-7; 9 bases map to TRBD1. The CDR3 is 14 residues long. V gave up 4 bases and J gave up 6 bases; unmatched junction bases: 7. Looked up from germline, CDR1 is SEHNR and CDR2 is FQNEAQ (reference sequence). CDR3 nucleotides: TGTGCCAGCAGCTCACCGGGACAGGGTACCGAGCAGTACTTC. The encoded protein is CASSSPGQGTEQYF.

This chain connects TRBV24-1 to TRBJ2-3, with D uncertain. V was pared by 7 bases and J by 0 bases, with 13 bases between. CDR3 length: 15 residues. Germline CDR1 is KGHDR and CDR2 is SFDVKD. The CDR3 loop reads CATSLSGSSTDTQYF. The CDR3 nucleotides are TGTGCCACCAGCCTCTCCGGGTCTAGCACAGATACGCAGTATTTT.

The chain has TRBV7-9 and TRBJ1-2; TRBD1 aligns across 12 bases. This CDR3 region has 19 residues. Unmatched junction bases numbered 12, after V lost 0 bases and J lost 4 bases. The germline V gene has CDR1 SEHNR and CDR2 FQNEAQ (reference sequence). In DNA, the CDR3 is TGTGCCAGCAGCTTAGCGGGCTTTCCGGGACAGGGGGCATCCTATGGCTACACCTTC. Translating gives CASSLAGFPGQGASYGYTF.

The chain carries TRBV20-1 and TRBJ1-4, with a possible D match to TRBD1 (5 bases). The germline V and J ends were trimmed by 3 bases and 7 bases, with 9 bases remaining between them. This CDR3 spans 12 amino acids. CDR1 DFQATT and CDR2 SNEGSKA come from the germline V gene (reference sequence). The CDR3 sequence: CSASGGGEKLFF. CDR3 DNA sequence: TGCAGTGCTAGTGGGGGGGGTGAAAAACTGTTTTTT.

This chain connects TRBV3-1 (or the pseudogene TRBV3-2) to TRBJ1-6; D possibly corresponds to TRBD1 (6 bases). Germline CDR1 is LGHDT and CDR2 is YNNKEL (reference sequence). The CDR3 runs 14 residues. V was pared by 4 bases and J by 5 bases, with 9 bases between. CDR3 residues: CASSLRQDNSPLHF. CDR3 bases: TGTGCCAGCAGCCTTAGACAGGATAATTCACCCCTCCACTTT.

This chain links TRBV9 with TRBJ2-3; D perhaps matches TRBD2 (6 bases). Trimming left V 1 base short and J 6 bases short, with 15 bases between. Germline values: CDR1 SGDLS, CDR2 YYNGEE. This CDR3 region has 15 residues. Here the CDR3 DNA reads TGTGCCAGCAGCGTAAGAGATTCGGGGGTGGATACGCAGTATTTT. It translates to CASSVRDSGVDTQYF.

V and J are TRBV3-1 (or the pseudogene TRBV3-2) and TRBJ1-5; perhaps TRBD1 as D (6 bases). This CDR3 has 17 amino acids. Germline-derived CDR1 and CDR2 are LGHDT and YNNKEL (reference sequence). Trimming stripped 0 bases from V and 2 bases from J, with 14 bases between. The CDR3 bases are TGTGCCAGCAGCCAAGATCCTACAGGGTATGGCAATCAGCCCCAGCATTTT. Protein: CASSQDPTGYGNQPQHF.

The rearrangement links TRBV18 to TRBJ1-2; 8 nucleotides align to TRBD1. After removal of 2 bases from V and 6 bases from J, the junction contained 5 bases not matched to a gene. The CDR3 totals 14 residues. CDR1 and CDR2 (germline): KGHSH, LQKENI. The CDR3, as DNA: TGTGCCAGCTCACCAGTCACAGGGGGTGATGGCTACACCTTC. It translates to CASSPVTGGDGYTF.

This clone appeared once. The V gene is TRBV5-1, the J gene TRBJ2-7; TRBD2 agrees at 8 bases. V was clipped by 4 bases and J by 4 bases; unmatched bases: 10. The germline V gene encodes CDR1 SGHRS and CDR2 YFSETQ. This CDR3 has 15 residues. This chain's CDR3 is CASSVSSGFTYEQYF. DNA of the CDR3: TGCGCCAGCAGCGTGTCTAGCGGGTTCACTTACGAGCAGTACTTC.

The chain joins TRBV6-5 to TRBJ2-5, with TRBD2 identical over 9 bases. Germline values: CDR1 MNHEY, CDR2 SVGAGI. The CDR3 sequence is 14 residues long. V shed 6 bases, J shed 5 bases, and the junction held 7 bases outside the gene matches. CDR3 in amino acids: CASSPPGLAETQYF. The CDR3 bases are TGTGCCAGCAGCCCACCGGGACTAGCCGAGACCCAGTACTTC.

J is TRBJ1-5 and V is TRBV18; 10 bases line up with TRBD1. CDR3 length: 17 amino acids. The V gene's germline CDR1 is KGHSH and CDR2 LQKENI. V lost 0 bases, J lost 6 bases, and 8 bases stayed unmatched. The CDR3 loop reads CASSPPSGTGDVQPQHF. The CDR3 DNA reads as TGTGCCAGCTCACCACCGTCCGGGACAGGGGACGTTCAGCCCCAGCATTTT. Supplemented by reference TRBV18 and TRBJ1-5, the full variable domain reads NAGVMQNPRHLVRRRGQEARLRCSPMKGHSHVYWYRQLPEEGLKFMVYLQKENIIDESGMPKERFSAEFPKEGPSILRIQQVVRGDSAAYFCASSPPSGTGDVQPQHFGDGTRLSIL.

The rearrangement uses TRBV13 and TRBJ2-2; D might be TRBD2 (5 bases). Trimming left V 1 base short and J 9 bases short, with 18 bases between. Germline V gene sequence: CDR1 PRHDT, CDR2 FYEKMQ (reference sequence). The CDR3 is made up of 16 amino acids. Here the CDR3 DNA reads TGTGCCAGCAGCTTAGACGGACTCGGGGAAACCCGGGAGCTGTTTTTT. Protein: CASSLDGLGETRELFF.

The J gene is TRBJ2-7, the V gene TRBV5-1, with a tentative D call TRBD2 (6 bases). The CDR3 runs to 14 residues. Trimming cost V 2 bases and J 4 bases, with 13 bases left between them. Germline V CDR1 and CDR2: SGHRS, YFSETQ. CDR3 nucleotides: TGCGCCAGCAGCTTAGGGACTTCCAAGTACGAGCAGTACTTC. Translating gives CASSLGTSKYEQYF.

The gene calls are TRBV15 and TRBJ1-6, with no clear D. The CDR3 is made up of 12 amino acids. Germline V CDR1 and CDR2: LNHNV, YYDKDF (reference sequence). Trimming removed 0 bases at V and 12 bases at J, with 6 bases between. The CDR3 DNA reads TGTGCCACCAGCAGAGATGGAGAACCCCTCCACTTT. Translated, it gives CATSRDGEPLHF.

This chain links TRBV2 with TRBJ2-1; 9 bases fit TRBD2. The trim removed 6 bases at V and 5 bases at J, leaving 5 bases unmatched. CDR1 is SNHLY and CDR2 is FYNNEI in the germline V gene. This CDR3 is 14 amino acids long. As DNA, the CDR3 is TGTGCCAGCAGGGGGGCTAGCGGGGACAATGAGCAGTTCTTC. Translated, it gives CASRGASGDNEQFF.

This clone has a handful of counts. The chain employs TRBV5-6 and TRBJ1-2; D not resolved. The V end was cut by 4 bases, the J end by 6 bases, with 16 bases between. This CDR3 has 14 residues. Germline V gene data show CDR1 as SGHDT and CDR2 as YYEEEE. The CDR3: CASSTDAGRNGYTF. CDR3 DNA sequence: TGTGCCAGCAGCACAGATGCAGGTCGAAATGGCTACACCTTC. The full variable domain, with the rest looked up from reference TRBV5-6 and TRBJ1-2, is DAGVTQSPTHLIKTRGQQVTLRCSPKSGHDTVSWYQQALGQGPQFIFQYYEEEERQRGNFPDRFSGHQFPNYSSELNVNALLLGDSALYLCASSTDAGRNGYTFGSGTRLTVV.

The rearrangement joins TRBV6-6 to TRBJ1-4; maybe TRBD1 (6 bases). The length of the CDR3 is 14 residues. Trimming removed 8 bases at V and 3 bases at J, with 13 bases between. Germline CDR1 and CDR2: MNHNY and SVGAGI (reference sequence). CDR3 nucleotides: TGTGCCAGCCGACTACAGGGTTCTAATGAAAAACTGTTTTTT. Protein: CASRLQGSNEKLFF.